A selection of T cell receptor beta chains follows, all from one sample in a study of T cells in Graves' hyperthyroidism and ophthalmopathy. TCRdb processed the multiplex PCR reads anew with MiXCR; each CDR3 protein has one entry. The top ten clones hold 25% to 30% of a sample with fewer than 250,000 distinct CDR3 sequences, roughly 15% of them seen once. The specimen sequenced was blood. The receptors derive from a woman younger than 35 with Graves' ophthalmopathy. The CDR3 runs from the conserved cysteine through the conserved F or W. Fields, in order: J gene, clone size, CDR3 length, D gene, V gene, CDR3 DNA, CDR3 protein. A D gene is named only where the DNA matches it firmly. Some rows mark clone size as missing; the rest say once, few, many or name a class of expanded clone.

>TRBJ1-2|-|14|-|TRBV7-9
TGTGCCAGCAGCCCCGGGACCCTCCTTCGTGGCTACACCTTC
CASSPGTLLRGYTF
>TRBJ2-3|many|19|TRBD2|TRBV15
TGTGCCACCAGCGCTCTTCCCATTCCGGGACTAGTTTGGTCAGATACGCAGTATTTT
CATSALPIPGLVWSDTQYF
>TRBJ1-2|many|16|-|TRBV18
TGTGCCAGCTCACCTCAGGGATCGGTTGCTAAGTATGGCTACACCTTC
CASSPQGSVAKYGYTF
>TRBJ2-5|-|14|TRBD1|TRBV7-6
TGTGCCAACAGCTCGACCGGGACAGGGGAGACCCAGTACTTC
CANSSTGTGETQYF
>TRBJ2-5|-|16|TRBD2|TRBV30
TGTGCCTGGAGTATTCGGACTAGCGGGAGGGAAGAGACCCAGTACTTC
CAWSIRTSGREETQYF
>TRBJ1-1|many|12|TRBD1|TRBV29-1
TGCAGCGCGGGGCAGGGGGGGACTGAAGCTTTCTTT
CSAGQGGTEAFF
>TRBJ2-2|many|14|TRBD1|TRBV12-3/TRBV12-4
TGTGCCAGCAGTTGGGACAGGGCTAGCGGGGAGCTGTTTTTT
CASSWDRASGELFF
>TRBJ1-1|-|17|TRBD1|TRBV28
TGTGCCAGCAGTTCTCTCGGGACAGGGTGGATGAACACTGAAGCTTTCTTT
CASSSLGTGWMNTEAFF
>TRBJ2-2|many|14|-|TRBV6-1
TGTGCCAGCAGTCTGATAAGGACGGCCGGGGAGCTGTTTTTT
CASSLIRTAGELFF
>TRBJ2-7|many|19|TRBD2|TRBV6-2/TRBV6-3
TGTGCCAGCAGTTCCCCCCGGGGGACTAGCGGGACCATCTCCTACGAGCAGTACTTC
CASSSPRGTSGTISYEQYF
>TRBJ2-5|many|16|-|TRBV7-2
TGTGCCAGCAGCTATCAGATAGGGACACCTCAAGAGACCCAGTACTTC
CASSYQIGTPQETQYF
>TRBJ1-6|once|14|TRBD1|TRBV10-3
TGTGCCATCAGTGAGACAGGGGATCATTCACCCCTCCACTTT
CAISETGDHSPLHF
>TRBJ2-2|few|17|TRBD2|TRBV14
TGTGCCAGCAGCCAAGGTCTAGCGGGAGGGCCGTTTGGGGAGCTGTTTTTT
CASSQGLAGGPFGELFF
>TRBJ2-5|many|14|-|TRBV4-1
TGCGCCAGCAGCCAAGATGGGTCAAGCGGGACCCAGTACTTC
CASSQDGSSGTQYF
>TRBJ1-1|many|14|-|TRBV2
TGTGCCAGCAGTGAGATTACCGGAGTGACTGAAGCTTTCTTT
CASSEITGVTEAFF
>TRBJ2-3|many|13|-|TRBV28
TGTGCCAGCAGTTCTCGAAACACAGATACGCAGTATTTT
CASSSRNTDTQYF
>TRBJ1-2|many|13|-|TRBV7-9
TGTGCCAGCAGCTTAGACCCAGGGTATGGCTACACCTTC
CASSLDPGYGYTF
>TRBJ2-1|many|16|-|TRBV20-1
TGCAGTGCTAGTTCCACCGATATACAACGACGCTATGAGCAGTTCTTC
CSASSTDIQRRYEQFF
>TRBJ2-1|many|14|-|TRBV11-1
TGTGCCAGCGTTGGACGGATCGGTTCGGGGGAGCAGTTCTTC
CASVGRIGSGEQFF
>TRBJ1-2|many|13|-|TRBV6-1
TGTGCCAGCAGTCCCACTACTAACTATGGCTACACCTTC
CASSPTTNYGYTF
>TRBJ1-2|-|14|-|TRBV12-3/TRBV12-4
TGTGCCAGCAGTTACTCCCACTCTAACTATGGCTACACCTTC
CASSYSHSNYGYTF
>TRBJ1-4|-|18|-|TRBV13
TGTGCCGGCAGCTTAGGACTTGGGACAATTGCAACTAATGAAAAACTGTTTTTT
CAGSLGLGTIATNEKLFF
>TRBJ2-2|many|16|TRBD2|TRBV13
TGTGCCAGCAGCTTCCAGACTAGCGGGGGCACCGGGGAGCTGTTTTTT
CASSFQTSGGTGELFF
>TRBJ1-1|many|14|TRBD1|TRBV6-1
TGTGCCAGCAGGGCTACAGGGGTGGGGACTGAAGCTTTCTTT
CASRATGVGTEAFF
>TRBJ1-2|few|14|-|TRBV5-5
TGTGCCAGCAGCTTGTCCCCCCCCCCACGGGGCTACACCTTC
CASSLSPPPRGYTF
>TRBJ2-1|many|15|TRBD1|TRBV20-1
TGCAGTGCTAGAGCGGGTCGGACAGGATACAATGAGCAGTTCTTC
CSARAGRTGYNEQFF
>TRBJ2-1|many|15|TRBD1|TRBV2
TGTGCCAGCAGGGGACAGGGGGCCACCTACAATGAGCAGTTCTTC
CASRGQGATYNEQFF
>TRBJ1-2|many|14|TRBD1|TRBV5-1
TGCGCCAGCAGCTTGGGACAGGGTTGGGATGGCTACACCTTC
CASSLGQGWDGYTF
>TRBJ1-2|few|16|TRBD1|TRBV4-1
TGCGCCAGCAGCCAACCCAGGAGCAGGGGGAACTATGGCTACACCTTC
CASSQPRSRGNYGYTF
>TRBJ1-6|many|13|-|TRBV10-3
TGTGCCATCAAACCGGGGCCCAATTCACCCCTCCACTTT
CAIKPGPNSPLHF
>TRBJ1-3|-|15|TRBD1|TRBV3-1
TGTGCCAGCAGCCTTAACAGGGGTACCGGAAACACCATATATTTT
CASSLNRGTGNTIYF
>TRBJ1-2|many|15|-|TRBV13
TGTGCCAGCAGCTTTAAGGGAGGAGGAAACTATGGCTACACCTTC
CASSFKGGGNYGYTF
>TRBJ2-1|many|16|TRBD1|TRBV6-6
TGTGCCAGCAGTTACCAATCTGGGACAGGAGGGAATGAGCAGTTCTTC
CASSYQSGTGGNEQFF
>TRBJ1-2|-|15|TRBD1|TRBV6-2/TRBV6-3
TGTGCCAGCAGTAGGGGACAGACCTTTCCCGAGGGCTACACCTTC
CASSRGQTFPEGYTF
>TRBJ2-5|many|15|-|TRBV20-1
TGCAGTGCTAACCCATTGACAGTAACCCAAGAGACCCAGTACTTC
CSANPLTVTQETQYF
>TRBJ2-6|many|14|-|TRBV18
TGTGCCAGCTCTCCGGGCCCTGGGGCCAACGTCCTGACTTTC
CASSPGPGANVLTF
>TRBJ2-7|-|18|TRBD2|TRBV7-6
TGTGCCAGCAGCATGAGCCCGGGACTAGCGGGAGCGGGGTACGAGCAGTACTTC
CASSMSPGLAGAGYEQYF
>TRBJ1-6|many|16|TRBD1|TRBV28
TGTGCCAGCAGACCGAGGGACAGCTCCTATAATTCACCCCTCCACTTT
CASRPRDSSYNSPLHF
>TRBJ1-3|many|14|-|TRBV20-1
TGCAGTGCTATCAGTGGGACCTCTGGAAACACCATATATTTT
CSAISGTSGNTIYF
>TRBJ2-7|-|17|TRBD2|TRBV6-1
TGTGCCAGCACCCGACTAGCGGGAGAGACCGACATCTACGAGCAGTACTTC
CASTRLAGETDIYEQYF
>TRBJ1-6|many|19|-|TRBV7-2
TGTGCCAGCAGCTTAGTGGGTCCGGGAATGAGCTCCTATAATTCACCCCTCCACTTT
CASSLVGPGMSSYNSPLHF
>TRBJ2-6|many|18|-|TRBV12-3/TRBV12-4
TGTGCCAGCAGTTTTGACAGCAGTTTTTACTCTGGGGCCAACGTCCTGACTTTC
CASSFDSSFYSGANVLTF
>TRBJ2-1|many|11|TRBD2|TRBV20-1
TGCAGTGCTAGTACCGGGAGGGAGCAGTTCTTC
CSASTGREQFF
>TRBJ2-5|many|11|-|TRBV2
TGTGCCAGCAGTGTGAGAGAGACCCAGTACTTC
CASSVRETQYF
>TRBJ1-1|many|14|-|TRBV15
TGTGCCACCAGCACGCAGAAGATGAACACTGAAGCTTTCTTT
CATSTQKMNTEAFF
>TRBJ1-1|many|14|TRBD1|TRBV7-8
TGTGCCAGCAGCTTGCAGGGGGGGGTTGCCGAAGCTTTCTTT
CASSLQGGVAEAFF
>TRBJ2-1|-|13|-|TRBV20-1
TGCAGTGCTAGAGGCGGTAGCGACAATGAGCAGTTCTTC
CSARGGSDNEQFF
>TRBJ2-1|many|16|TRBD2|TRBV6-2/TRBV6-3
TGTGCCAGCAGTTACTCACTAGCGGGGGCCTACAATGAGCAGTTCTTC
CASSYSLAGAYNEQFF
>TRBJ2-3|-|14|-|TRBV6-1
TGTGCCAGCAGCCTAGGACAGAACACAGATACGCAGTATTTT
CASSLGQNTDTQYF
>TRBJ2-7|many|16|-|TRBV28
TGTGCCAGCAGACTGACAGGGACTAAGAGCTCCTACGAGCAGTACTTC
CASRLTGTKSSYEQYF
>TRBJ2-7|many|12|-|TRBV20-1
TGCAGTGCTAGTTCCGGCTACTACGAGCAGTACTTC
CSASSGYYEQYF
>TRBJ2-3|many|16|-|TRBV11-2
TGTGCCAGCAGGGACTTGCTAGCTGGTTTGGCAGATACGCAGTATTTT
CASRDLLAGLADTQYF
>TRBJ2-7|many|14|TRBD1|TRBV5-4
TGTGCCAGCAGCATCGTTCTACAGGGGGGCGAGCAGTACTTC
CASSIVLQGGEQYF